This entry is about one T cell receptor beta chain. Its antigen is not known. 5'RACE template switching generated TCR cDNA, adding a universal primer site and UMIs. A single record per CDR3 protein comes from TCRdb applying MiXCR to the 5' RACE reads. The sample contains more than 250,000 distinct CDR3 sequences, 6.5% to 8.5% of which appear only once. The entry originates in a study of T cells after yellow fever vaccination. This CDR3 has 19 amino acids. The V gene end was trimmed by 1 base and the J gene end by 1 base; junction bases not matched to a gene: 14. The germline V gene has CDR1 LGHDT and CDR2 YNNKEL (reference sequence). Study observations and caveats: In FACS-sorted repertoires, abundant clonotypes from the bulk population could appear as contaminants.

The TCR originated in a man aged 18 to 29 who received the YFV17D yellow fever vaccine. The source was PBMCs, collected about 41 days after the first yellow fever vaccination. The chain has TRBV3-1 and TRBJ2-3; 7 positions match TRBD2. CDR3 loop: CASSQADQTSRFGTDTQYF. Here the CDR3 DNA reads TGTGCCAGCAGCCAAGCCGATCAGACTAGCAGATTTGGCACAGATACGCAGTATTTT.